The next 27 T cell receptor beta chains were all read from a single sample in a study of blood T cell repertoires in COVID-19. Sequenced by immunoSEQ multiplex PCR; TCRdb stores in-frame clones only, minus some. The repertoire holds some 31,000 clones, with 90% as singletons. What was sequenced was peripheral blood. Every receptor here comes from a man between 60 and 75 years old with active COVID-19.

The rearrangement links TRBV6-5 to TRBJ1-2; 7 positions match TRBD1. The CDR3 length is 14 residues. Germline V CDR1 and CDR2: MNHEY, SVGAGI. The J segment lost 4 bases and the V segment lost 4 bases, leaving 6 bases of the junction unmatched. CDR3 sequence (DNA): TGTGCCAGCAGTTTAACAGGGGTCGGCTATGGCTACACCTTC. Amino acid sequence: CASSLTGVGYGYTF.

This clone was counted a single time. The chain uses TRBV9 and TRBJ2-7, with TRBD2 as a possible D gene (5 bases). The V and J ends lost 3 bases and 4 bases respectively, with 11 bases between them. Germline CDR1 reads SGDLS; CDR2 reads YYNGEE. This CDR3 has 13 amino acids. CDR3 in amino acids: CASSGRTGYEQYF. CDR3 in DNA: TGTGCCAGCAGCGGCCGGACGGGATACGAGCAGTACTTC.

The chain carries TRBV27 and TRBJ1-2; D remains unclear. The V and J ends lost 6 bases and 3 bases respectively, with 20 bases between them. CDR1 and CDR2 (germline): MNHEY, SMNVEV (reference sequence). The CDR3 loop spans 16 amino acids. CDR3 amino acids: CASSPSRGDYHYGYTF. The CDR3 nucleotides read TGTGCCAGCAGCCCATCCCGGGGAGACTACCACTATGGCTACACCTTC.

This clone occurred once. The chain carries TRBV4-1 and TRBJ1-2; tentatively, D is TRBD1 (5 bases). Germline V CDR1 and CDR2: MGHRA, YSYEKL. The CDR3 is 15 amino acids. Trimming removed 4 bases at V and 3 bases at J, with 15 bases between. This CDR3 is CASSPFGGNDYGYTF. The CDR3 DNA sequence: TGCGCCAGCAGCCCTTTCGGGGGGAACGACTATGGCTACACCTTC.

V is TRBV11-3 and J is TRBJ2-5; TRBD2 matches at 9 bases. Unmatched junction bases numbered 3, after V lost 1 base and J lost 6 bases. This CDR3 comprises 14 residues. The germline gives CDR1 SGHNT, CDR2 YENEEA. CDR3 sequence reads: CASSLVAGGQTQYF. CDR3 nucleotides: TGTGCCAGCAGCTTAGTGGCGGGGGGGCAGACCCAGTACTTC. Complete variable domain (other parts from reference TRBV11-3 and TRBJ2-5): EAGVVQSPRYKIIEKKQPVAFWCNPISGHNTLYWYLQNLGQGPELLIRYENEEAVDDSQLPKDRFSAERLKGVDSTLKIQPAELGDSAVYLCASSLVAGGQTQYFGPGTRLLVL.

In DNA, the CDR3 is TGTGCCAGCTCACGGACAGGGGCGATGGGAGAGACCCAGTACTTC. Protein: CASSRTGAMGETQYF. The V gene is TRBV18, the J gene TRBJ2-5; 9 nucleotides agree with TRBD1. Per germline, CDR1 KGHSH and CDR2 LQKENI. V was pared by 4 bases and J by 4 bases, with 7 bases of the junction left unmatched. There are 15 residues in the CDR3. The variable domain in full, completed from reference TRBV18 and TRBJ2-5, reads NAGVMQNPRHLVRRRGQEARLRCSPMKGHSHVYWYRQLPEEGLKFMVYLQKENIIDESGMPKERFSAEFPKEGPSILRIQQVVRGDSAAYFCASSRTGAMGETQYFGPGTRLLVL.

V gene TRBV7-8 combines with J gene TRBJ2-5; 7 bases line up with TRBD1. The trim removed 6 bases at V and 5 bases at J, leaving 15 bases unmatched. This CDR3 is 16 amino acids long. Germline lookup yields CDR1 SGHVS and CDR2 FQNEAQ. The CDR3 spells CASSRSSTGRAETQYF. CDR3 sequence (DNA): TGTGCCAGCAGTCGAAGCTCGACAGGGCGTGCGGAGACCCAGTACTTC.

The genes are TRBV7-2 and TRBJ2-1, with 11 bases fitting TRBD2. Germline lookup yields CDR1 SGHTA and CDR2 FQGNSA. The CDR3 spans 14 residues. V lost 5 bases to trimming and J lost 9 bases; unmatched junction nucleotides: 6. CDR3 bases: TGTGCCAGCAGCCTTAGCGGGGGGGCCTTTGAGCAGTTCTTC. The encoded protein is CASSLSGGAFEQFF.

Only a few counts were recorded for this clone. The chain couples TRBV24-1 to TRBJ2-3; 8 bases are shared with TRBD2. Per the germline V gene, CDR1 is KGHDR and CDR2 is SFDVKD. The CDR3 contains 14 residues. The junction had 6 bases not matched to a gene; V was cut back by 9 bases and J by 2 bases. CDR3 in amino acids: CATRTSGITDTQYF. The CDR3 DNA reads TGTGCCACCCGAACTAGCGGAATCACAGATACGCAGTATTTT.

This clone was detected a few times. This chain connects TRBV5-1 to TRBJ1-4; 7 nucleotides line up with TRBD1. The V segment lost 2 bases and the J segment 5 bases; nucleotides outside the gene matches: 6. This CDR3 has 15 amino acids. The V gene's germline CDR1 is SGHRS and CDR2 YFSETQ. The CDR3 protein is CASSLNRGLNEKLFF. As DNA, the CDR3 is TGCGCCAGCAGCTTAAACAGGGGCCTAAATGAAAAACTGTTTTTT.

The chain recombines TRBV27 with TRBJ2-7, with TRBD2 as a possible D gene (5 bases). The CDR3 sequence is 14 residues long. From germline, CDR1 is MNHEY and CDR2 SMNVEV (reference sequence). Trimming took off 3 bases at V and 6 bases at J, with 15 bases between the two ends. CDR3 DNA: TGTGCCAGCAGTTTTTTAAGGTCGAGGGCCGAGCAGTACTTC. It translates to CASSFLRSRAEQYF.

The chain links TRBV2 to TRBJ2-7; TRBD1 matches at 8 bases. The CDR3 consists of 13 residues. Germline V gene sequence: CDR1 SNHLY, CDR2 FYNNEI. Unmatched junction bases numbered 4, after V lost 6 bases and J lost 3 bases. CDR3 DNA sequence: TGTGCCAGCAGCACAGGGGGTCGCTACGAGCAGTACTTC. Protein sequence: CASSTGGRYEQYF.

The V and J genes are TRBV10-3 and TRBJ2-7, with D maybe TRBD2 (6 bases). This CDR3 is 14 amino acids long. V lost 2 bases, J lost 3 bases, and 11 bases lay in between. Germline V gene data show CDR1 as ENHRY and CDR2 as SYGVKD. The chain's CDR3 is CAISEAEGFYEQYF. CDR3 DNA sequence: TGTGCCATCAGTGAGGCGGAGGGGTTCTACGAGCAGTACTTC.

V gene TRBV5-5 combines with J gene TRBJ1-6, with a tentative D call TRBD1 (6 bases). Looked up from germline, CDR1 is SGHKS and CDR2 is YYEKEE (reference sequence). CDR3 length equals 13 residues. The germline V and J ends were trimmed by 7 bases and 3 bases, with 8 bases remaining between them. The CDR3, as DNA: TGTGCCAGCGGGGGCAACTATAATTCACCCCTCCACTTT. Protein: CASGGNYNSPLHF.

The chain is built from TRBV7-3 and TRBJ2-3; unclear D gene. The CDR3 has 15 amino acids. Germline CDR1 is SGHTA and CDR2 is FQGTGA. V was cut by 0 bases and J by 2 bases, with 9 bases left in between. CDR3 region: CASSLTGSYTDTQYF. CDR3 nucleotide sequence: TGTGCCAGCAGCTTAACGGGCAGTTACACAGATACGCAGTATTTT.

CDR3 bases: TGTGCCAGCCTACAGCTGGAGGTCAATGAGCAGTTCTTC. As protein: CASLQLEVNEQFF. The chain carries TRBV12-3 or TRBV12-4 and TRBJ2-1; D is possibly TRBD2 (5 bases). This CDR3 region has 13 residues. V lost 8 bases, J lost 6 bases, and 14 bases lay in between.

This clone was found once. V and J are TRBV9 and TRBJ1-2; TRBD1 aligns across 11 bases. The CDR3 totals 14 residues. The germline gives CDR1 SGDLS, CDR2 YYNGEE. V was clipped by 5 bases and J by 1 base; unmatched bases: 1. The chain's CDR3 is CASSGTGGNYGYTF. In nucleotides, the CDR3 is TGTGCCAGCAGTGGGACAGGGGGTAACTATGGCTACACCTTC.

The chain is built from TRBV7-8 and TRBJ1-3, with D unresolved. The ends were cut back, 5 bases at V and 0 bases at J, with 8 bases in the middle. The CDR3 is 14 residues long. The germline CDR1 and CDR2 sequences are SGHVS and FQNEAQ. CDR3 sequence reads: CASSHGISGNTIYF. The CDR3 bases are TGTGCCAGCAGCCACGGGATCTCTGGAAACACCATATATTTT. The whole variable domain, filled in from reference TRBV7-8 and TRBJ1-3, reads GAGVSQSPRYKVAKRGQDVALRCDPISGHVSLFWYQQALGQGPEFLTYFQNEAQLDKSGLPSDRFFAERPEGSVSTLKIQRTQQEDSAVYLCASSHGISGNTIYFGEGSWLTVV.

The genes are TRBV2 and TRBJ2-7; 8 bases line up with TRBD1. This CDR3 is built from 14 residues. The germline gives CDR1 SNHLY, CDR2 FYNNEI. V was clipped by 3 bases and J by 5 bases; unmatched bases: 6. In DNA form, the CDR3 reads TGTGCCAGCAGTGAGAGGACAGGGTTTAACGAGCAGTACTTC. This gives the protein CASSERTGFNEQYF.

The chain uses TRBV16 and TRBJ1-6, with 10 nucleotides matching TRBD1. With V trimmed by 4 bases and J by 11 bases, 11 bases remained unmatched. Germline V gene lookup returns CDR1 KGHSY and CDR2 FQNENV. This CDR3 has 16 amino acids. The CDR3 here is CASSPSTGTGEAPLHF. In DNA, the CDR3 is TGTGCCAGCAGCCCTTCGACCGGGACAGGGGAGGCACCCCTCCACTTT.

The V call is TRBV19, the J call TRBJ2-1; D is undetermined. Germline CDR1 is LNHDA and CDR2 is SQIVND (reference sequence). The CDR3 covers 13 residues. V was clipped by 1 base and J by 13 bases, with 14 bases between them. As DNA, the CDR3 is TGTGCCAGTAGTATAGTCCAGGTGTCAGAACAGTTCTTC. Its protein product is CASSIVQVSEQFF.

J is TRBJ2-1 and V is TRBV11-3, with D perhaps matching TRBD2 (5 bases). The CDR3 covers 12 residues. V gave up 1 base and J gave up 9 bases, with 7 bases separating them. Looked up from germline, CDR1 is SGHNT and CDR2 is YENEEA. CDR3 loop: CASSLAGSEQFF. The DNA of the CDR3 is TGTGCCAGCAGCTTAGCTGGGAGTGAGCAGTTCTTC.

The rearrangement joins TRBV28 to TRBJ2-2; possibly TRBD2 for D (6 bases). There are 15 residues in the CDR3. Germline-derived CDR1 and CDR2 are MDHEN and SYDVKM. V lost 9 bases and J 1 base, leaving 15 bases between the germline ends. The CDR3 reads CASETGLGNTGELFF. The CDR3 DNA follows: TGTGCCAGTGAGACGGGACTGGGGAACACCGGGGAGCTGTTTTTT.

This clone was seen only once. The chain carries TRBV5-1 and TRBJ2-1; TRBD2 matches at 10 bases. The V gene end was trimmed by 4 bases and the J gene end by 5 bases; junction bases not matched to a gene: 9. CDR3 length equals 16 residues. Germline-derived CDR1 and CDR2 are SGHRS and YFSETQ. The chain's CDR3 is CASSPLAGATDNEQFF. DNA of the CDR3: TGCGCCAGCAGCCCCCTAGCGGGGGCCACCGACAATGAGCAGTTCTTC.

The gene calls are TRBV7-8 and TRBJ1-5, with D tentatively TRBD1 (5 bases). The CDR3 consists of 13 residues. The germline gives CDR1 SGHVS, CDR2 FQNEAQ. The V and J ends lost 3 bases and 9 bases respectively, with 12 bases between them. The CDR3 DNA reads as TGTGCCAGCAGCTTGGGGCCAGAACGGCCCCAGCATTTT. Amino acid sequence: CASSLGPERPQHF.

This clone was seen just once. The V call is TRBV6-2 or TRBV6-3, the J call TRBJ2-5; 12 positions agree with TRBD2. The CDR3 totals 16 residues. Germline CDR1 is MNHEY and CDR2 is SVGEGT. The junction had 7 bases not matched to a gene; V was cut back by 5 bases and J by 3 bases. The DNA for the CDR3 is TGTGCCAGCAGTCGTGACAGGACTAGCGGGGAAGAGACCCAGTACTTC. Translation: CASSRDRTSGEETQYF.

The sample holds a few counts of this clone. The CDR3 here is CAIPAGVGEQFF. The CDR3 DNA is TGTGCCATCCCGGCGGGGGTGGGTGAGCAGTTCTTC. The rearrangement joins TRBV11-2 to TRBJ2-1, with 7 bases fitting TRBD2. Germline assignment: CDR1 SGHAT and CDR2 FQNNGV. Trimming removed 10 bases from V and 9 bases from J; junction bases left unmatched: 9. This CDR3 spans 12 amino acids.